The 9 T cell receptor beta chains presented below share a single source sample, sequenced in a study of blood T cell repertoires in COVID-19. The table came from immunoSEQ multiplex PCR; TCRdb's copy has only in-frame clones and leaves some out. The sample holds about 220,000 clones, approximately 83% seen once. Sequenced input: peripheral blood. All receptors derive from a woman aged 55-69 years with acute or convalescent COVID-19.

The chain links TRBV7-2 to TRBJ1-2, with 7 bases lining up with TRBD1. The J segment lost 3 bases and the V segment lost 1 base, leaving 5 bases of the junction unmatched. Germline V CDR1 and CDR2: SGHTA, FQGNSA. The CDR3 loop spans 15 amino acids. The DNA for the CDR3 is TGTGCCAGCAGCTTAGAGCATACAGGGGACTATGGCTACACCTTC. This codes for CASSLEHTGDYGYTF.

The chain has TRBV28 and TRBJ2-7, with 14 nucleotides matching TRBD2. In germline, CDR1 is MDHEN, CDR2 SYDVKM. V trimming: 3 bases; J trimming: 2 bases; junction bases outside the gene matches: 15. The CDR3 extends over 20 amino acids. CDR3 loop: CASSFEAGGLAGAIPYEQYF. The DNA for the CDR3 is TGTGCCAGCAGTTTTGAGGCTGGGGGACTAGCGGGGGCCATTCCCTACGAGCAGTACTTC. Combining the CDR3 with reference TRBV28 and TRBJ2-7 gives the whole variable domain DVKVTQSSRYLVKRTGEKVFLECVQDMDHENMFWYRQDPGLGLRLIYFSYDVKMKEKGDIPEGYSVSREKKERFSLILESASTNQTSMYLCASSFEAGGLAGAIPYEQYFGPGTRLTVT.

The genes are TRBV9 and TRBJ2-1; 13 nucleotides match TRBD2. Germline V lookup: CDR1 SGDLS, CDR2 YYNGEE. The V gene end was trimmed by 3 bases and the J gene end by 4 bases; junction bases not matched to a gene: 1. The CDR3 has 15 amino acids. CDR3 DNA: TGTGCCAGCAGCGAGGGACTAGCGGGGTACAATGAGCAGTTCTTC. Its translation: CASSEGLAGYNEQFF. Variable domain in full (rest from reference TRBV9 and TRBJ2-1): DSGVTQTPKHLITATGQRVTLRCSPRSGDLSVYWYQQSLDQGLQFLIQYYNGEERAKGNILERFSAQQFPDLHSELNLSSLELGDSALYFCASSEGLAGYNEQFFGPGTRLTVL.

The genes are TRBV7-2 and TRBJ2-7; D is uncertain. CDR1 and CDR2 (germline): SGHTA, FQGNSA. The CDR3 spans 14 residues. V lost 2 bases to trimming and J lost 3 bases, with 11 bases between them. The CDR3 DNA sequence: TGTGCCAGCAGCTTAAGGTCGGAGAGCTACGAGCAGTACTTC. Its protein product is CASSLRSESYEQYF.

The chain combines TRBV6-2 or TRBV6-3 with TRBJ2-5; 8 bases agree with TRBD1. Germline V gene sequence: CDR1 MNHEY, CDR2 SVGEGT. V gave up 0 bases and J gave up 9 bases; unmatched junction bases: 9. This CDR3 comprises 15 residues. The CDR3 bases are TGTGCCAGCAGTTACTCCGGGACAGGCGTTCGAGCCCAGTACTTC. Translation: CASSYSGTGVRAQYF.

The chain uses TRBV4-1 and TRBJ1-2, with 8 bases lining up with TRBD1. This CDR3 is 17 amino acids long. CDR1 and CDR2 from the germline V gene are MGHRA and YSYEKL. V shed 2 bases, J shed 7 bases, and the junction held 15 bases outside the gene matches. CDR3 sequence (DNA): TGCGCCAGCAGCCAACCAAGGCAGGGGGCGAGAGGGGGTGGCTACACCTTC. This translates into CASSQPRQGARGGGYTF.

The rearrangement uses TRBV6-5 and TRBJ1-2; 7 bases fit TRBD1. CDR1 MNHEY and CDR2 SVGAGI come from the germline V gene. Trimming cost V 5 bases and J 6 bases; bases outside gene matches: 12. The CDR3 length is 15 residues. The DNA of the CDR3 is TGTGCCAGCAGTCCAAACAGGGGCGGAAGAGATGGCTACACCTTC. This encodes CASSPNRGGRDGYTF.

In DNA form, the CDR3 reads TGTGCCAGCAGCACCACAGGGGGATTGGACGAGCAGTACTTC. Translation: CASSTTGGLDEQYF. The rearrangement joins TRBV9 to TRBJ2-7, with TRBD1 matching over 8 bases. CDR3 length: 14 amino acids. Per germline, CDR1 SGDLS and CDR2 YYNGEE. Germline trimming cut 4 bases from V and 5 bases from J; bases unmatched to any gene: 8.

This sequence joins TRBV2 and TRBJ2-6, with unresolved D. Germline V gene lookup returns CDR1 SNHLY and CDR2 FYNNEI. This CDR3 is 16 amino acids long. With 5 bases removed from V and 4 bases from J, the gap between germline ends came to 15 bases. Here the CDR3 reads CASSRARVAGANVLTF. Here the CDR3 DNA reads TGTGCCAGCAGTCGAGCTAGAGTAGCAGGGGCCAACGTCCTGACTTTC.